The 9 T cell receptor beta chains in this list originate from one sample, sequenced in a study of Ad26.COV2.S vaccination and SARS-CoV-2 variants. Clones were sequenced by immunoSEQ multiplex PCR, and TCRdb holds only the in-frame ones, with some missing. The sample consists of approximately 350,000 clones, about four fifths of them appearing once. Treatment described: roughly 18 received Ad26.COV2.S at low or high dose, single or two shots; several received placebo; per-sample allocation not given. The samples date from day 63 after the first vaccine or placebo injection. The sequenced sample was peripheral blood, obtained in a trial of Ad26.COV2.S vaccine versus placebo. The receptors derive from a person between 18 and 65 years old who received the Ad26.COV2.S COVID-19 vaccine or a placebo.

The V call is TRBV5-1, the J call TRBJ2-1, with TRBD1 as a possible D gene (6 bases). Trimming shortened V by 2 bases and J by 10 bases, and 10 bases separated the two germline ends. CDR3 length: 12 residues. Germline CDR1 reads SGHRS; CDR2 reads YFSETQ. Here the CDR3 reads CASSFEGTEQFF. The DNA for the CDR3 is TGCGCCAGCAGCTTCGAAGGGACAGAGCAGTTCTTC.

V and J are TRBV4-1 and TRBJ1-3; D remains ambiguous. Germline CDR1 and CDR2: MGHRA and YSYEKL. CDR3 length equals 15 residues. The V end lost 0 bases, the J end lost 0 bases, and 6 bases lay between the germline ends. The CDR3 region has the DNA TGCGCCAGCAGCCAAGAAAGCCTCTCTGGAAACACCATATATTTT. It translates to CASSQESLSGNTIYF.

V and J are TRBV6-6 and TRBJ1-2; possible D gene TRBD1, 5 bases. V was trimmed by 3 bases and J by 8 bases, leaving 16 bases between them. Germline CDR1 MNHNY, CDR2 SVGAGI (reference sequence). This CDR3 has 14 residues. The CDR3 DNA is TGTGCCAGCAGTTATTCCTCAGGGAATTGGGGCTACACCTTC. As protein: CASSYSSGNWGYTF.

V is TRBV14 and J is TRBJ2-7; D not resolved. Germline CDR1 is SGHDN and CDR2 is FVKESK. CDR3 size: 13 residues. V lost 5 bases and J 5 bases, leaving 13 bases between the germline ends. CDR3 in amino acids: CASSGILLNEQYF. In nucleotides, the CDR3 is TGTGCCAGCAGCGGGATATTGCTAAACGAGCAGTACTTC.

As DNA, the CDR3 is TGTGCCAGCAGTTTATTGGGGGGAGAGGGCTACACCTTC. Protein sequence: CASSLLGGEGYTF. V usage is TRBV28 and J usage is TRBJ1-2; possibly TRBD1 for D (5 bases). The germline V gene encodes CDR1 MDHEN and CDR2 SYDVKM. V lost 1 base, J lost 8 bases, and 11 bases lay in between. CDR3 length equals 13 residues.

This clone came up once. CDR3 sequence reads: CASSLANGGEAFF. The DNA of the CDR3 is TGTGCCAGCAGTTTAGCTAACGGGGGTGAAGCTTTCTTT. The chain combines TRBV12-3 or TRBV12-4 with TRBJ1-1; D may be TRBD1 (5 bases). V was clipped by 0 bases and J by 7 bases, with 9 bases between them. This CDR3 is built from 13 residues.

The chain has TRBV4-1 and TRBJ1-1; TRBD1 matches at 7 bases. The junction had 9 bases not matched to a gene; V was cut back by 4 bases and J by 4 bases. CDR1 MGHRA and CDR2 YSYEKL come from the germline V gene. CDR3 size: 15 residues. In DNA, the CDR3 is TGCGCCAGCAGCCTCCGCGGGGCAGGGGGCACTGAAGCTTTCTTT. This gives the protein CASSLRGAGGTEAFF.

V usage is TRBV11-2 and J usage is TRBJ2-7; D is ambiguous. The CDR3 extends over 12 amino acids. CDR1 and CDR2 from the germline V gene are SGHAT and FQNNGV. The ends were cut back, 2 bases at V and 4 bases at J, with 6 bases in the middle. Here the CDR3 reads CASSLSVYEQYF. For the CDR3, the DNA is TGTGCCAGCAGCTTATCGGTGTACGAGCAGTACTTC.

The chain couples TRBV18 to TRBJ2-7; D is unclear. The V end was cut by 5 bases, the J end by 1 base, with 9 bases between. CDR1 is KGHSH and CDR2 is LQKENI in the germline V gene. The CDR3 runs 13 residues. The CDR3 sequence is CASSTGFSYEQYF. The CDR3 DNA sequence: TGTGCCAGCTCAACGGGCTTTTCCTACGAGCAGTACTTC. Full variable domain (missing parts from reference TRBV18 and TRBJ2-7): NAGVMQNPRHLVRRRGQEARLRCSPMKGHSHVYWYRQLPEEGLKFMVYLQKENIIDESGMPKERFSAEFPKEGPSILRIQQVVRGDSAAYFCASSTGFSYEQYFGPGTRLTVT.